One and the same sample provided the 4 T cell receptor beta chains below, sequenced in a study of blood T cell repertoires in COVID-19. Assay: immunoSEQ multiplex PCR; the TCRdb copy retains only in-frame clones and omits some. This table holds roughly 100,000 clones, 70% to 90% found once. Specimen: peripheral blood. The receptors were sampled from a human donor in a cohort sampled during active COVID-19.

The chain uses TRBV2 and TRBJ1-2; TRBD1 is a possible D gene (5 bases). V shed 4 bases and J shed 4 bases, with 13 bases lying between them. Germline V gene data show CDR1 as SNHLY and CDR2 as FYNNEI. The CDR3 loop spans 14 amino acids. CDR3 bases: TGTGCCAGCAGTGGGAGGGGTTCTGGCTATGGCTACACCTTC. This encodes CASSGRGSGYGYTF. Full variable domain (missing parts from reference TRBV2 and TRBJ1-2): EPEVTQTPSHQVTQMGQEVILRCVPISNHLYFYWYRQILGQKVEFLVSFYNNEISEKSEIFDDQFSVERPDGSNFTLKIRSTKLEDSAMYFCASSGRGSGYGYTFGSGTRLTVV.

The chain joins TRBV19 to TRBJ2-3; 9 bases fit TRBD2. The length of the CDR3 is 16 residues. Germline V gene data show CDR1 as LNHDA and CDR2 as SQIVND (reference sequence). The trim removed 5 bases at V and 5 bases at J, leaving 11 bases unmatched. CDR3: CASSLLAGPLGDTQYF. In DNA, the CDR3 is TGTGCCAGTAGTCTTCTAGCGGGACCCTTAGGAGATACGCAGTATTTT.

The sample holds a few counts of this clone. CDR3 sequence (DNA): TGTGCCAGCAGCCAAGGGCAGCGGGACACCATATATTTT. Translated, it gives CASSQGQRDTIYF. The rearrangement uses TRBV3-1 (or the pseudogene TRBV3-2) and TRBJ1-3; D is uncertain. Germline V gives CDR1 LGHDT, CDR2 YNNKEL (reference sequence). The CDR3 totals 13 residues. Trimming shortened V by 1 base and J by 8 bases, and 9 bases separated the two germline ends.

The genes are TRBV9 and TRBJ1-1; D is unclear. V lost 1 base and J lost 1, with 5 bases in between. CDR1 and CDR2 from the germline V gene are SGDLS and YYNGEE. This CDR3 region has 13 residues. The CDR3 sequence is CASSVTANTEAFF. The CDR3, as DNA: TGTGCCAGCAGCGTAACAGCGAACACTGAAGCTTTCTTT. Together with reference TRBV9 and TRBJ1-1, the CDR3 gives the full variable domain: DSGVTQTPKHLITATGQRVTLRCSPRSGDLSVYWYQQSLDQGLQFLIQYYNGEERAKGNILERFSAQQFPDLHSELNLSSLELGDSALYFCASSVTANTEAFFGQGTRLTVV.